These 7 T cell receptor beta chains came from one sample sequenced in a study of cytomegalovirus exposure and HLA in healthy donors. PCR used 60 Vbeta primers and 13 Jbeta primers. TCRdb keeps only in-frame clones here, not all; method: immunoSEQ multiplex PCR. Found here are about 120,000 clones, less than 10% of them singletons; the top ten hold about 6.6%. The sequenced material came from PBMCs. These receptors came from a woman in her 40s in good health and CMV-seropositive.

This chain connects TRBV2 to TRBJ1-2; 10 nucleotides align to TRBD1. The CDR3 has 13 residues. The V and J ends lost 9 bases and 3 bases, in that order; junction bases with no gene match: 4. Germline lookup yields CDR1 SNHLY and CDR2 FYNNEI. The CDR3: CARVGQGYYGYTF. The CDR3 DNA follows: TGTGCCAGAGTGGGACAGGGGTACTATGGCTACACCTTC.

Only a few counts were recorded for this clone. The rearrangement joins TRBV10-1 to TRBJ2-7, with a weak D call TRBD1 (6 bases). The germline gives CDR1 WNHNN, CDR2 SYGVQD (reference sequence). The V end was cut by 6 bases, the J end by 2 bases, with 14 bases between. This CDR3 has 14 amino acids. The CDR3 protein is CASSDRRYPYEQYF. The CDR3 bases are TGCGCCAGCAGCGACAGGCGTTACCCCTACGAGCAGTACTTC.

The CDR3 region is CASSPEETQYF. The CDR3 region has the DNA TGTGCCAGCAGTCCGGAAGAGACCCAGTACTTC. The V and J genes are TRBV28 and TRBJ2-5; D not certain. The CDR3 is 11 amino acids. CDR1 and CDR2 from the germline V gene are MDHEN and SYDVKM. Trimming took off 5 bases at V and 3 bases at J, with 4 bases between the two ends. The entire variable domain, with the rest obtained from reference TRBV28 and TRBJ2-5, is as follows: DVKVTQSSRYLVKRTGEKVFLECVQDMDHENMFWYRQDPGLGLRLIYFSYDVKMKEKGDIPEGYSVSREKKERFSLILESASTNQTSMYLCASSPEETQYFGPGTRLLVL.

This clone was seen only a few times. The rearrangement uses TRBV11-2 and TRBJ1-1; D remains unclear. V was clipped by 5 bases and J by 4 bases, with 14 bases between them. The germline V gene has CDR1 SGHAT and CDR2 FQNNGV. The CDR3 is 14 residues long. The CDR3 DNA is TGTGCCAGCAGCCCGAGGGTGGATGGCACTGAAGCTTTCTTT. This translates into CASSPRVDGTEAFF.

In this sample, this clone turned up a few times. The chain has TRBV15 and TRBJ1-1; D may be TRBD1 (6 bases). The CDR3 length is 14 residues. Trimming removed 1 base from V and 10 bases from J, with 16 bases in between. Per germline, CDR1 LNHNV and CDR2 YYDKDF (reference sequence). The CDR3 sequence is CATSRGPGAWRAFF. The CDR3, as DNA: TGTGCCACCAGCAGAGGGCCAGGGGCTTGGAGAGCTTTCTTT.

This chain uses TRBV6-4 with TRBJ2-1, with TRBD2 matching 9 bases. The CDR3 length is 15 residues. V lost 3 bases to trimming and J lost 8 bases; unmatched junction nucleotides: 8. In germline, CDR1 is MRHNA, CDR2 SNTAGT. The CDR3 bases are TGTGCCAGCAGTGAATCTGGCGGGGGGGCCCATGAGCAGTTCTTC. This gives the protein CASSESGGGAHEQFF.

The chain employs TRBV5-1 and TRBJ2-1; 7 nucleotides line up with TRBD2. Unmatched junction bases numbered 0, after V lost 0 bases and J lost 0 bases. Germline V gives CDR1 SGHRS, CDR2 YFSETQ. The CDR3 extends over 15 amino acids. CDR3 loop: CASSLGTSSYNEQFF. As DNA, the CDR3 is TGCGCCAGCAGCTTGGGGACTAGCTCCTACAATGAGCAGTTCTTC.